This TCR beta chain was captured in a study of blood T cells in healthy people across ages. The study, taken as a whole, reports: Estimates of total diversity, which came from one million sequenced T cells, were considered to be underestimates. Roughly linear declines in TCR beta diversity per million T cells occurred with age.

This CDR3 contains 14 residues. The junction had 10 bases not matched to a gene; V was cut back by 7 bases and J by 7 bases. The germline V gene encodes CDR1 MDHEN and CDR2 SYDVKM. Points on this clonotype: Its antigen is unknown.

Through a sample-barcoded 5' primer and a J-beta primer mix, a second PCR was run for roughly 6 to 11 cycles. TCRdb ran MiXCR on the 5' RACE reads and lists one entry per CDR3 protein. This sample yields some 320,000 distinct CDR3 sequences, of which roughly 27% are seen a single time; approximately 30% belongs to the top ten. Sequenced material: blood. The receptor was derived from a woman in her 70s in good health. The chain recombines TRBV28 with TRBJ1-2, with 9 bases aligning to TRBD1. The CDR3 nucleotides are TGTGCCAGCAACATAAACAGGGGGCGCGGTGGCTACACCTTC. It translates to CASNINRGRGGYTF.